One T cell receptor (beta chain) is described in this entry. From germline, CDR1 is SGHVS and CDR2 FNYEAQ. CDR3 length: 16 residues. The V and J ends lost 2 bases and 2 bases, in that order; junction bases with no gene match: 4. Original handling: Estimated nucleated cell counts came from reference gene primer amplification. Assay used: immunoSEQ multiplex PCR; TCRdb lists only in-frame clones, some missing. That table furnishes V, J and clone size, whereas the DNA furnished D and trimming. The sample holds 190,000 or so clones, 85% to 90% seen once. This sample was included in a study of blood T cell repertoires in COVID-19.

Input material: peripheral blood. The chain links TRBV7-6 to TRBJ2-1, with 9 bases fitting TRBD2. The source is a woman under 30 who had recovered from COVID-19. The chain's CDR3 is CASSLSAGGTYNEQFF. CDR3 sequence (DNA): TGTGCCAGCAGCTTATCCGCGGGAGGGACCTACAATGAGCAGTTCTTC.